A single T cell receptor beta chain is shown here with its context. This record comes from a study of blood T cell repertoires in COVID-19. Study overall: Donors in the United States, Italy and Spain gave samples during acute or convalescent COVID-19.

The CDR3 runs 17 residues. Trimming cost V 0 bases and J 0 bases, with 14 bases left between them. Germline V lookup: CDR1 MGHRA, CDR2 YSYEKL. Authors' analysis steps: It was from reference gene primer amplification that nucleated cell counts were estimated. Sequenced by immunoSEQ multiplex PCR; TCRdb stores in-frame clones only, minus some. The V and J calls and the clone size are those of that table, but D and trimming were determined from the DNA. Of 250,000 to 300,000 clones in the sample, around 83% were seen once. Sequencing was performed on peripheral blood. This sequence was found in a man aged 18 to 35 with active or convalescent COVID-19. The V call is TRBV4-1, the J call TRBJ1-1; D unclear. As DNA, the CDR3 is TGCGCCAGCAGCCAAGACTCCGGGATGGGAGTGAACACTGAAGCTTTCTTT. This translates into CASSQDSGMGVNTEAFF.